Given below is one TCR beta chain in context. The table came from immunoSEQ multiplex PCR; TCRdb's copy has only in-frame clones and leaves some out. The table records 250,000 to 350,000 clones, roughly 89% of them present only once. The data stem from a study of blood T cell repertoires in COVID-19. Study-level information: PBMCs, B-cell-depleted T cells, or T cells provided the cDNA or gDNA that made up the material.

Participants reported their clinical history, and cohort assignment relied on those reports. The CDR3 has 14 residues. Per germline, CDR1 MDHEN and CDR2 SYDVKM. Trimming removed 2 bases from V and 3 bases from J, with 9 bases in between. The source is a woman younger than 35 with acute COVID-19. The chain combines TRBV28 with TRBJ2-3, with D unresolved. Specimen: PBMCs or T cells enriched from blood (not recorded which). The CDR3 nucleotides read TGTGCCAGCAGTTTAGAAGCTTCGACAGATACGCAGTATTTT. This translates into CASSLEASTDTQYF.